These 28 T cell receptor beta chains were sequenced from one sample in a study of vaccination and CD4 T cells after COVID-19. No cognate antigen is known for these TCRs. The treatment here: approximately 9-day PBMC culture with coronavirus spike peptide pools or control peptides (ViraFEST assay). Oncomine TCR Beta short-read sequencing was applied to DNA from cultured CD4+ T cells. TCRdb called the PCR reads again in MiXCR, with one record for every CDR3 protein. The sample has about 15,000 distinct CDR3 sequences; around 48% are singletons. The starting material was CD4+ T cells from blood, cultured in vitro, obtained before SARS-CoV-2 vaccination. Receptors were obtained from a human donor who had recovered from COVID-19.

The chain combines TRBV5-1 with TRBJ1-1, with TRBD1 matching over 7 bases. Germline CDR1 and CDR2: SGHRS and YFSETQ. This CDR3 comprises 15 residues. Germline trimming cut 2 bases from V and 2 bases from J; bases unmatched to any gene: 6. CDR3 coding DNA: TGCGCCAGCAGCTTTGGGGGGACAGCTAACACTGAAGCTTTCTTT. It encodes CASSFGGTANTEAFF.

This clonotype was detected only a few times. The rearrangement links TRBV2 to TRBJ2-5, with a possible D match to TRBD1 (6 bases). Trimming took 4 bases from V and 4 from J, leaving 10 bases between them. The CDR3 is 13 residues long. Germline V gives CDR1 SNHLY, CDR2 FYNNEI. This chain's CDR3 is CASSVGRGETQYF. In DNA, the CDR3 is TGTGCCAGCAGTGTCGGCAGGGGAGAGACCCAGTACTTC.

The J gene is TRBJ1-2, the V gene TRBV7-6; maybe TRBD1 (5 bases). Trimming removed 1 base from V and 2 bases from J, with 14 bases in between. Per the germline V gene, CDR1 is SGHVS and CDR2 is FNYEAQ. The CDR3 is made up of 16 amino acids. The CDR3 here is CASSLGAGTANYGYTF. CDR3 DNA: TGTGCCAGCAGCTTAGGGGCCGGGACGGCAAACTATGGCTACACCTTC.

The chain employs TRBV6-1 and TRBJ2-3; 7 bases line up with TRBD2. This CDR3 is 15 amino acids long. Germline V gene lookup returns CDR1 MNHNS and CDR2 SASEGT. The V gene end was trimmed by 10 bases and the J gene end by 4 bases; junction bases not matched to a gene: 14. The CDR3 region is CATSSPGGISDTQYF. CDR3 nucleotide sequence: TGTGCCACCTCCTCACCGGGAGGCATTTCAGATACGCAGTATTTT.

This clonotype turned up a few times. The chain carries TRBV15 and TRBJ2-7; 7 nucleotides align to TRBD2. The V gene's germline CDR1 is LNHNV and CDR2 YYDKDF (reference sequence). The J segment lost 2 bases and the V segment lost 5 bases, leaving 6 bases of the junction unmatched. The CDR3 loop spans 14 amino acids. Here the CDR3 DNA reads TGTGCCACCAGCGGAGGACTAGGTCCCTACGAGCAGTACTTC. The encoded protein is CATSGGLGPYEQYF.

This clonotype was seen just once. This rearrangement joins TRBV5-1 to TRBJ2-1, with 9 bases matching TRBD2. CDR1 and CDR2 (germline): SGHRS, YFSETQ. This CDR3 spans 15 amino acids. J gave up 4 bases and V 4 bases, and 6 bases lay outside the gene matches. The CDR3, as DNA: TGCGCCAGCAGCGTCCAGACTAGCGGTTACAATGAGCAGTTCTTC. The encoded protein is CASSVQTSGYNEQFF.

In its sample, this clonotype was seen a few times. The rearrangement uses TRBV6-2 or TRBV6-3 and TRBJ2-7; 8 bases fit TRBD1. CDR3 length: 16 residues. J lost 4 bases, V lost 5 bases, and 13 bases had no gene match. CDR1 MNHEY and CDR2 SVGEGT come from the germline V gene. CDR3 residues: CASSPGSRTGTYEQYF. CDR3 sequence (DNA): TGTGCCAGCAGTCCAGGCTCCCGGACAGGGACTTACGAGCAGTACTTC.

The genes are TRBV11-3 and TRBJ2-3, with 7 bases identical to TRBD2. Germline values: CDR1 SGHNT, CDR2 YENEEA. The V segment lost 4 bases and the J segment 2 bases; nucleotides outside the gene matches: 12. CDR3 size: 17 residues. The CDR3 loop is CASSSREGYLFTDTQYF. The CDR3 DNA is TGTGCCAGCAGCTCAAGGGAGGGTTACTTATTCACAGATACGCAGTATTTT.

This clonotype was observed a few times. The rearrangement uses TRBV6-1 and TRBJ2-3; the match to TRBD1 covers 9 bases. V lost 8 bases and J lost 3; bases outside the gene matches: 9. The germline CDR1 and CDR2 sequences are MNHNS and SASEGT. This CDR3 has 15 amino acids. The CDR3 bases are TGTGCCAGCGGTACAGGGGGCTCAGGGACAGATACGCAGTATTTT. Translating gives CASGTGGSGTDTQYF.

There are a few counts of this clonotype. The CDR3 DNA follows: TGCAGTGCTAGAGCATACTCGAACACTGAAGCTTTCTTT. Amino acids: CSARAYSNTEAFF. The chain links TRBV20-1 to TRBJ1-1; D is ambiguous. V was clipped by 1 base and J by 1 base, with 7 bases between them. This CDR3 comprises 13 residues. Germline-derived CDR1 and CDR2 are DFQATT and SNEGSKA (reference sequence).

The sample holds a few counts of this clonotype. The chain is built from TRBV5-4 and TRBJ2-5; D may correspond to TRBD1 or TRBD2 (5 bases each). The CDR3 loop spans 14 amino acids. Germline V lookup: CDR1 SGHNT, CDR2 YYREEE (reference sequence). V dropped 4 bases and J dropped 2 bases, with 12 bases sitting between them. CDR3 DNA: TGTGCCAGCAGCGCCCGGGACGGACAAGAGACCCAGTACTTC. As protein: CASSARDGQETQYF.

The CDR3 loop is CASSFESGANNSPLHF. The DNA for the CDR3 is TGCGCCAGCAGCTTCGAATCGGGGGCGAATAATTCACCCCTCCACTTT. The chain is built from TRBV5-1 and TRBJ1-6; D might be TRBD1 (6 bases). The CDR3 covers 16 residues. The germline V and J ends were trimmed by 2 bases and 5 bases, with 14 bases remaining between them. The germline V gene encodes CDR1 SGHRS and CDR2 YFSETQ.

This clonotype was seen only a few times. The chain recombines TRBV20-1 with TRBJ2-3, with TRBD2 matching over 9 bases. Germline V gene sequence: CDR1 DFQATT, CDR2 SNEGSKA (reference sequence). There are 16 residues in the CDR3. J gave up 3 bases and V 1 base, and 8 bases lay outside the gene matches. CDR3 bases: TGCAGTGCTAGAGTACAACGCGGGGGGGGTACAGATACGCAGTATTTT. Its protein product is CSARVQRGGGTDTQYF.

The chain joins TRBV19 to TRBJ2-7, with 11 positions matching TRBD2. CDR1 is LNHDA and CDR2 is SQIVND in the germline V gene (reference sequence). The ends lost 6 bases at V and 3 bases at J; junction bases unmatched: 7. The CDR3 spans 15 residues. The CDR3 protein is CASRKGLAAIYEQYF. CDR3 nucleotide sequence: TGTGCCAGTAGGAAGGGACTAGCGGCTATCTACGAGCAGTACTTC.

The V call is TRBV5-1, the J call TRBJ2-3; D gene ambiguous. The CDR3 extends over 16 amino acids. V was trimmed by 0 bases and J by 2 bases, leaving 13 bases between them. Germline V gene data show CDR1 as SGHRS and CDR2 as YFSETQ. The CDR3 protein is CASSLGFGLSTDTQYF. CDR3 nucleotide sequence: TGCGCCAGCAGCTTGGGGTTCGGGCTGTCCACAGATACGCAGTATTTT.

V and J are TRBV11-2 and TRBJ1-1; the D is unclear. The length of the CDR3 is 15 residues. V was pared by 1 base and J by 5 bases, with 14 bases between. From germline, CDR1 is SGHAT and CDR2 FQNNGV. In DNA, the CDR3 is TGTGCCAGCAGCTTAGGGATAGGAGGTAGGACTGAAGCTTTCTTT. Translation gives CASSLGIGGRTEAFF. The entire variable domain, with the rest obtained from reference TRBV11-2 and TRBJ1-1, is as follows: EAGVAQSPRYKIIEKRQSVAFWCNPISGHATLYWYQQILGQGPKLLIQFQNNGVVDDSQLPKDRFSAERLKGVDSTLKIQPAKLEDSAVYLCASSLGIGGRTEAFFGQGTRLTVV.

The table lists this clonotype with a few counts. The chain carries TRBV7-9 and TRBJ1-1, with D possibly TRBD1 on 5 matching bases. Looked up from germline, CDR1 is SEHNR and CDR2 is FQNEAQ (reference sequence). The ends were cut back, 3 bases at V and 0 bases at J, with 11 bases in the middle. The CDR3 sequence is 15 residues long. DNA for the CDR3: TGTGCCAGCAGCTTGGGACGGAGCTTGAACACTGAAGCTTTCTTT. This translates into CASSLGRSLNTEAFF.

The chain carries TRBV7-2 and TRBJ2-5; D gene unclear. This CDR3 is 15 amino acids long. V lost 1 base, J lost 7 bases, and 16 bases lay in between. Germline CDR1 and CDR2: SGHTA and FQGNSA. CDR3 sequence: CASSLDRSGRGTQYF. The CDR3 DNA reads as TGTGCCAGCAGCTTAGATCGGTCCGGGCGTGGGACCCAGTACTTC.

The V gene is TRBV6-1, the J gene TRBJ2-4; 10 bases are a match to TRBD2. Germline trimming cut 3 bases from V and 3 bases from J; bases unmatched to any gene: 14. Germline CDR1 is MNHNS and CDR2 is SASEGT. CDR3 size: 19 residues. The CDR3 coding sequence is TGTGCCAGCAGTGATGAGATGTTCGGACTAGCGGCCTTCAAAAACATTCAGTACTTC. Translating it yields CASSDEMFGLAAFKNIQYF.

This clonotype was picked up a small number of times. This chain joins TRBV10-3 and TRBJ2-1; D possibly corresponds to TRBD2 (5 bases). From germline, CDR1 is ENHRY and CDR2 SYGVKD. The length of the CDR3 is 13 residues. V lost 8 bases to trimming and J lost 3 bases, with 11 bases between them. The DNA of the CDR3 is TGTGCCATCCGGCGGGCGCTCTACAATGAGCAGTTCTTC. Protein sequence: CAIRRALYNEQFF.

This clonotype was found a few times. The V and J genes are TRBV20-1 and TRBJ2-5; no definite D call. This CDR3 has 12 amino acids. The V and J ends lost 1 base and 2 bases respectively, with 5 bases between them. From germline, CDR1 is DFQATT and CDR2 SNEGSKA (reference sequence). In DNA form, the CDR3 reads TGCAGTGCTAGAGGGGGACAAGAGACCCAGTACTTC. This gives the protein CSARGGQETQYF.

This chain uses TRBV12-3 or TRBV12-4 with TRBJ2-5; no clear D. The CDR3 has 13 amino acids. Trimming removed 3 bases at V and 2 bases at J, with 7 bases between. As DNA, the CDR3 is TGTGCCAGCAGTTTCCAAGAACAAGAGACCCAGTACTTC. Translated, it gives CASSFQEQETQYF.

The chain uses TRBV20-1 and TRBJ2-1, with 7 bases aligning to TRBD2. The CDR3 is 16 residues long. V dropped 0 bases and J dropped 6; count of bases not matched to a gene: 11. Germline V gene sequence: CDR1 DFQATT, CDR2 SNEGSKA (reference sequence). The CDR3 sequence is CSARDGRVRSGNEQFF. The DNA of the CDR3 is TGCAGTGCTAGAGATGGGAGGGTGAGGTCGGGCAATGAGCAGTTCTTC.

The rearrangement uses TRBV11-3 and TRBJ2-1, with TRBD2 matching over 8 bases. V gave up 5 bases and J gave up 5 bases; unmatched junction bases: 5. The CDR3 contains 14 residues. Germline CDR1 reads SGHNT; CDR2 reads YENEEA. CDR3 sequence: CASSGPGLDNEQFF. CDR3 coding DNA: TGTGCCAGCAGCGGTCCGGGACTAGACAATGAGCAGTTCTTC.

This clonotype was observed a few times. The chain has TRBV28 and TRBJ1-6, with D unresolved. The CDR3 length is 14 residues. V lost 5 bases and J lost 0, with 5 bases in between. Germline CDR1 reads MDHEN; CDR2 reads SYDVKM. CDR3 sequence reads: CASSKRSYNSPLHF. The CDR3 nucleotides are TGTGCCAGCAGTAAACGCTCCTATAATTCACCCCTCCACTTT.

This clonotype was counted only a few times. This chain links TRBV6-1 with TRBJ1-6; 7 nucleotides line up with TRBD1. The CDR3 covers 15 residues. CDR1 MNHNS and CDR2 SASEGT come from the germline V gene. With V trimmed by 3 bases and J by 8 bases, 7 bases remained unmatched. The CDR3 sequence is CASSDQGGDHSPLHF. The CDR3 bases are TGTGCCAGCAGTGACCAGGGGGGCGACCATTCACCCCTCCACTTT.

The rearrangement links TRBV6-5 to TRBJ2-3; D gene ambiguous. The CDR3 has 15 residues. Germline V gene lookup returns CDR1 MNHEY and CDR2 SVGAGI. V shed 2 bases and J shed 6 bases, with 15 bases lying between them. For the CDR3, the DNA is TGTGCCAGCAGTTACACTAAGGCCCTGCGGGATACGCAGTATTTT. Encoded protein: CASSYTKALRDTQYF.

The chain uses TRBV28 and TRBJ2-3; either TRBD1 or TRBD2 may fit D (5 bases each). The germline V and J ends were trimmed by 7 bases and 1 base, with 12 bases remaining between them. The CDR3 loop spans 14 amino acids. Germline CDR1 and CDR2: MDHEN and SYDVKM. CDR3 sequence reads: CASIWGSGTDTQYF. For the CDR3, the DNA is TGTGCCAGCATTTGGGGGAGTGGCACAGATACGCAGTATTTT.